This TCR beta chain was observed in a study of monozygotic twins with inflammatory bowel disease. The CDR3 consists of 13 residues. In germline, CDR1 is SQVTM, CDR2 ANQGSEA. TCRdb processed the 5' RACE reads again and assigns one entry to each CDR3 protein, with no DNA. Its table records hundreds of thousands of distinct CDR3 sequences. V gene TRBV29-1 combines with J gene TRBJ2-1; TCRdb lists TRBD2, though no DNA is available to test this call. Source material: blood. The clonotype comes from a human donor with ulcerative colitis or Crohn's disease, or a healthy co-twin of an affected twin (not recorded which). CDR3 sequence reads: CSVGTSGYNEQFF.